The source of this TCR beta chain is a study of cytomegalovirus exposure and HLA in healthy donors. There are 13 residues in the CDR3. Trimming shortened V by 0 bases and J by 8 bases, and 13 bases separated the two germline ends. Germline assignment: CDR1 SQVTM and CDR2 ANQGSEA. Libraries were prepared by immunoSEQ multiplex PCR; TCRdb keeps only in-frame clonotypes and omits some of them. The data hold around 50,000 clones, with 93% observed a single time. The approximately 120-subject validation cohort, separate from the approximately 660-subject first cohort, included the donors. Study results and limitations: Rarity marked most TCR sequences, yet some public TCRs occurred in many donors. Within the approximately 130 validation repertoires, first-cohort TCR clusters tended to co-occur, according to a later analysis.

To note about this clone: Antigen unknown.

This clonotype was sampled from a woman between 18 and 29 years old in good health and CMV-seronegative. The chain has TRBV29-1 and TRBJ1-2, with D perhaps matching TRBD1 (5 bases). Sequenced sample: PBMCs. CDR3 amino acids: CSVEDWAGNGYTF. Here the CDR3 DNA reads TGCAGCGTTGAAGATTGGGCAGGGAACGGCTACACCTTC.